This TCR beta chain was identified during a study of blood T cells in healthy people across ages. A second PCR, run for about 6 to 11 cycles, used a sample-barcoded 5' primer plus a J-beta primer mix. Each cDNA was tagged by a template-switch adaptor containing 12 random nucleotides. Via MiXCR, TCRdb re-called the 5' RACE reads, giving one row per CDR3 protein. This sample has about 1 million distinct CDR3 sequences, with less than 50% found just once. Per the germline V gene, CDR1 is MNHNS and CDR2 is SASEGT. The CDR3 consists of 14 residues. V lost 8 bases to trimming and J lost 11 bases; unmatched junction nucleotides: 14.

Input material: blood. This clonotype originated in an older woman in good health. The chain has TRBV6-1 and TRBJ2-5; 10 bases align to TRBD2. In DNA form, the CDR3 reads TGTGCCAGCGGCCCCCTAGCGGGAGATTGGGAGCAGTACTTC. Translating it yields CASGPLAGDWEQYF.